The clone carrying this T cell receptor beta chain turned up a few times. TCR beta CDR3 sequences were amplified from RNA transcripts. The HTBI set primed first-round TCR CDR3 RT-PCR. TCRdb reprocessed the multiplex PCR reads via MiXCR and lists one record per CDR3 protein. The profile shows over 700,000 distinct CDR3 sequences, roughly a sixth of them singletons. This sample is drawn from a study of T cells in Graves' hyperthyroidism and ophthalmopathy. CDR3 length: 15 residues. V lost 2 bases and J 7 bases, leaving 14 bases between the germline ends. Germline lookup yields CDR1 SGHVS and CDR2 FQNEAQ.

The rearrangement joins TRBV7-8 to TRBJ2-2; D unclear. Material: blood. The sequence was obtained from a woman aged 45-59 years with Graves' hyperthyroidism that later progressed to Graves' ophthalmopathy. The CDR3 spells CASSLYLELYGELFF. The CDR3 bases are TGTGCCAGCAGCTTATATCTAGAATTGTACGGGGAGCTGTTTTTT. Filled out from reference TRBV7-8 and TRBJ2-2, the complete variable domain reads GAGVSQSPRYKVAKRGQDVALRCDPISGHVSLFWYQQALGQGPEFLTYFQNEAQLDKSGLPSDRFFAERPEGSVSTLKIQRTQQEDSAVYLCASSLYLELYGELFFGEGSRLTVL.